The following is a T cell receptor beta chain sequence with its context. The data stem from a study of CD8 T cells in Susac syndrome. Germline CDR1 and CDR2: SGHRS and YFSETQ. The CDR3 is made up of 12 amino acids. Trimming took off 0 bases at V and 9 bases at J, with 10 bases between the two ends. RNA in amounts of roughly 0.5 to 1 ug was reverse transcribed with random hexamers. The TCR beta CDR3 was amplified by immunoSEQ multiplex PCR across 54 Vbeta, 13 Jbeta. TCRdb fed the immunoSEQ multiplex PCR reads into MiXCR, producing one record per CDR3 protein. The table records about 300,000 distinct CDR3 sequences, about 92% of them present only once.

This rearrangement joins TRBV5-1 to TRBJ2-7; a possible D gene is TRBD2 (6 bases). The sample taken for sequencing was CD4+ T cells from PBMCs. The origin of this receptor is a human donor with multiple sclerosis. The DNA for the CDR3 is TGCGCCAGCAGCTTGGAGCAGGGAGGGCAGTACTTC. The encoded protein is CASSLEQGGQYF.